Below are 28 T cell receptor beta chains sequenced from a single sample in a study of early T cells in non-severe SARS-CoV-2 infection. Each CDR3 protein gets one entry after TCRdb re-called the 5' RACE reads with MiXCR. The data hold roughly 46,000 distinct CDR3 sequences, with roughly 5.4% observed a single time. The sample consisted of whole blood, taken at baseline. These receptors all stem from an adult who was a healthcare worker with PCR-confirmed SARS-CoV-2 infection or an uninfected control (not recorded which).

This clonotype was recorded many times. V usage is TRBV12-3 or TRBV12-4 and J usage is TRBJ2-1, with 16 positions matching TRBD2. With V trimmed by 5 bases and J by 15 bases, 7 bases remained unmatched. The CDR3 length is 14 residues. The CDR3 nucleotides are TGTGCCAGCAGTCCGGGGACTAGCGGGAGGGGGCCGTTCTTC. Translation: CASSPGTSGRGPFF.

This clonotype was counted ten times or more. The chain has TRBV29-1 and TRBJ2-5; D remains unclear. V gave up 2 bases and J gave up 5 bases, with 6 bases separating them. Germline V lookup: CDR1 SQVTM, CDR2 ANQGSEA. The CDR3 has 11 residues. CDR3 DNA: TGCAGCGTTGAATTTGGTGAGACCCAGTACTTC. Protein sequence: CSVEFGETQYF.

In its sample, this clonotype was seen many times. This rearrangement joins TRBV12-3 or TRBV12-4 to TRBJ2-2, with D possibly matching TRBD1 (5 bases). Trimming shortened V by 7 bases and J by 4 bases, and 10 bases separated the two germline ends. The CDR3 runs 13 residues. The CDR3 reads CASKGPSTGELFF. The CDR3 DNA reads TGTGCCAGCAAGGGGCCCTCCACCGGGGAGCTGTTTTTT.

The V and J genes are TRBV20-1 and TRBJ2-7, with 10 bases that match TRBD2. Germline V lookup: CDR1 DFQATT, CDR2 SNEGSKA (reference sequence). The CDR3 contains 13 residues. V trimming: 5 bases; J trimming: 2 bases; junction bases outside the gene matches: 3. Here the CDR3 DNA reads TGCAGTGCTTGGACTAGCGGAACCTACGAGCAGTACTTC. Encoded protein: CSAWTSGTYEQYF.

Ten or more counts support this clonotype. The rearrangement uses TRBV20-1 and TRBJ2-7; TRBD2 might be the D (6 bases). The V and J ends lost 8 bases and 1 base respectively, with 21 bases between them. The CDR3 has 15 amino acids. CDR1 and CDR2 from the germline V gene are DFQATT and SNEGSKA (reference sequence). The CDR3 spells CSPYSGHRGSYEQYF. CDR3 DNA sequence: TGCAGTCCATATTCAGGGCATCGGGGGTCCTACGAGCAGTACTTC.

This clonotype was counted many times. The V gene is TRBV28, the J gene TRBJ1-5; 7 nucleotides match TRBD1. Germline-derived CDR1 and CDR2 are MDHEN and SYDVKM. Germline trimming cut 2 bases from V and 5 bases from J; bases unmatched to any gene: 9. The CDR3 sequence is 16 residues long. The CDR3, as DNA: TGTGCCAGCAGTTTAGACCCGTACGACAGGGATCAGCCCCAGCATTTT. Its translation is CASSLDPYDRDQPQHF.

Many counts were recorded for this clonotype. The V call is TRBV5-1, the J call TRBJ2-3, with 7 bases matching TRBD2. The CDR3 totals 15 residues. Per the germline V gene, CDR1 is SGHRS and CDR2 is YFSETQ. V was clipped by 2 bases and J by 3 bases; unmatched bases: 6. The CDR3 reads CASSFGGRSTDTQYF. For the CDR3, the DNA is TGCGCCAGCAGCTTCGGCGGGAGAAGTACAGATACGCAGTATTTT.

The chain couples TRBV3-1 to TRBJ2-3; D may be TRBD1 or TRBD2 (6 bases each). Trimming cost V 5 bases and J 0 bases, with 18 bases left between them. CDR1 is LGHDT and CDR2 is YNNKEL in the germline V gene (reference sequence). This CDR3 is 17 amino acids long. The CDR3 nucleotides are TGTGCCAGCAGCGGCGAAGGGGGGATCCGGAGCACAGATACGCAGTATTTT. Amino acids: CASSGEGGIRSTDTQYF.

Many counts were recorded for this clonotype. This chain uses TRBV2 with TRBJ1-3, with D hard to call. V was shortened by 8 bases and J by 0 bases, with 14 bases between the two germline ends. The germline V gene encodes CDR1 SNHLY and CDR2 FYNNEI. CDR3 length: 15 residues. The DNA for the CDR3 is TGTGCCAGCTCTGAGGGTTCAATCTCTGGAAACACCATATATTTT. Encoded protein: CASSEGSISGNTIYF.

This clonotype was counted many times. The chain's CDR3 is CSGQGQGLAGDEAFF. The CDR3 bases are TGCAGCGGACAGGGGCAGGGCTTGGCGGGGGATGAAGCTTTCTTT. This rearrangement joins TRBV29-1 to TRBJ1-1, with 8 bases lining up with TRBD1. Per the germline V gene, CDR1 is SQVTM and CDR2 is ANQGSEA. CDR3 size: 15 residues. V was clipped by 7 bases and J by 7 bases; unmatched bases: 17. The full variable domain, its missing parts supplied by reference TRBV29-1 and TRBJ1-1, is SAVISQKPSRDICQRGTSLTIQCQVDSQVTMMFWYRQQPGQSLTLIATANQGSEATYESGFVIDKFPISRPNLTFSTLTVSNMSPEDSSIYLCSGQGQGLAGDEAFFGQGTRLTVV.

The rearrangement links TRBV30 to TRBJ2-2; no reliable D call. Trimming took 6 bases from V and 2 from J, leaving 7 bases between them. Germline values: CDR1 GTSNPN, CDR2 SVGIG (reference sequence). This CDR3 contains 12 residues. The CDR3 coding sequence is TGTGCCTGTTCCGGCAACACCGGGGAGCTGTTTTTT. Encoded protein: CACSGNTGELFF. The full variable domain, its missing parts supplied by reference TRBV30 and TRBJ2-2, is SQTIHQWPATLVQPVGSPLSLECTVEGTSNPNLYWYRQAAGRGLQLLFYSVGIGQISSEVPQNLSASRPQDRQFILSSKKLLLSDSGFYLCACSGNTGELFFGEGSRLTVL.

Of note for this clonotype: It may be a read error: a sequence one base away is much more abundant. The rearrangement joins TRBV6-5 to TRBJ1-1; D is perhaps TRBD1 (6 bases). Germline CDR1 and CDR2: MNHEY and SVGAGI. There are 13 residues in the CDR3. The CDR3 reads CVSSRDIRTEAFF. The CDR3 region has the DNA TGTGTCAGCAGCCGGGACATACGGACTGAAGCTTTCTTT.

The genes are TRBV4-1 and TRBJ2-7; D gene uncertain. V dropped 4 bases and J dropped 0 bases, with 10 bases sitting between them. Per the germline V gene, CDR1 is MGHRA and CDR2 is YSYEKL. The CDR3 runs 14 residues. CDR3 sequence reads: CASSRGGASYEQYF. CDR3 coding DNA: TGCGCCAGCAGCCGTGGCGGAGCCTCCTACGAGCAGTACTTC.

This clonotype turned up a few times. V gene TRBV6-5 combines with J gene TRBJ2-3; D not resolved. From germline, CDR1 is MNHEY and CDR2 SVGAGI. Trimming took off 2 bases at V and 5 bases at J, with 11 bases between the two ends. CDR3 length: 14 residues. CDR3 DNA: TGTGCCAGCAGTTACAGGCAGGACCGAGATACGCAGTATTTT. As protein: CASSYRQDRDTQYF.

Details on this clonotype: A much larger clone differs by one base, so this may be a read error. The V and J genes are TRBV5-1 and TRBJ2-2; perhaps D is TRBD1 or TRBD2 (5 bases each). This CDR3 is 17 amino acids long. Germline loops: CDR1 SGHRS, CDR2 YFSETQ. V dropped 2 bases and J dropped 4 bases, with 18 bases sitting between them. This chain's CDR3 is CASSFPGTTLSTGELFF. The CDR3 DNA follows: TGCGCCAGCAGCTTCCCGGGGACCACCCTTTCCACCGGGGAGCTGTTTTTT.

This sequence joins TRBV24-1 and TRBJ1-5, with TRBD1 as a possible D gene (5 bases). The CDR3 is 16 amino acids. CDR1 is KGHDR, CDR2 SFDVKD, per germline. V lost 3 bases to trimming and J lost 2 bases, with 13 bases between them. The DNA for the CDR3 is TGTGCCACCAGTGATCATAGGACAACGGGCAATCAGCCCCAGCATTTT. It is translated as CATSDHRTTGNQPQHF.

This clonotype showed up many times. CDR3 amino acids: CASKGTWPGELFF. The DNA of the CDR3 is TGTGCCAGCAAGGGAACGTGGCCCGGGGAGCTGTTTTTT. This chain links TRBV6-1 with TRBJ2-2; D call uncertain. CDR1 is MNHNS, CDR2 SASEGT, per germline. There are 13 residues in the CDR3. The ends were cut back, 7 bases at V and 6 bases at J, with 12 bases in the middle.

In this sample, this clonotype turned up many times. This chain links TRBV27 with TRBJ1-5, with no clear D. The length of the CDR3 is 10 residues. Trimming left V 8 bases short and J 5 bases short, with 4 bases between. Per germline, CDR1 MNHEY and CDR2 SMNVEV (reference sequence). The CDR3 DNA reads as TGTGCCAGCGGGTATCAGCCCCAGCATTTT. Amino acid sequence: CASGYQPQHF.

This clonotype was counted only a few times. The chain recombines TRBV9 with TRBJ2-3; tentative D call: TRBD2 (5 bases). CDR1 and CDR2 (germline): SGDLS, YYNGEE. Trimming stripped 7 bases from V and 0 bases from J, with 15 bases between. CDR3 size: 15 residues. CDR3 protein: CASQEGATSTDTQYF. CDR3 bases: TGTGCCAGCCAAGAGGGCGCCACTAGCACAGATACGCAGTATTTT.

In its sample, this clonotype was seen many times. The chain joins TRBV5-5 to TRBJ1-2; D gene uncertain. The CDR3 extends over 13 amino acids. Trimming took 2 bases from V and 6 from J, leaving 11 bases between them. Germline V gene lookup returns CDR1 SGHKS and CDR2 YYEKEE (reference sequence). CDR3 amino acids: CASSLPNGDGYTF. The CDR3 DNA sequence: TGTGCCAGCAGCTTACCCAACGGTGATGGCTACACCTTC.

V gene TRBV29-1 combines with J gene TRBJ2-5; 11 bases agree with TRBD2. The CDR3 contains 14 residues. Germline lookup yields CDR1 SQVTM and CDR2 ANQGSEA. J gave up 5 bases and V 7 bases, and 9 bases lay outside the gene matches. CDR3 DNA: TGCAGCGCTGATGGTGCTAGCGGGGGGGAGACCCAGTACTTC. Translation gives CSADGASGGETQYF.

This clonotype was seen at least ten times. At one boundary the junction diverges from the germline segment, which might be a read error. V gene TRBV7-7 combines with J gene TRBJ2-1, with TRBD2 identical over 9 bases. Germline loops: CDR1 SSHAT, CDR2 FNYEAQ (reference sequence). The CDR3 has 14 amino acids. CDR3 amino acids: CASSFEDSGSKQFF. The CDR3, as DNA: TGTGCTAGCAGCTTTGAGGATAGCGGGAGTAAGCAGTTCTTC.

In its sample, this clonotype was seen many times. V usage is TRBV4-1 and J usage is TRBJ1-6; D is unresolved. CDR3 size: 13 residues. Germline V gene data show CDR1 as MGHRA and CDR2 as YSYEKL. V was trimmed by 8 bases and J by 10 bases, leaving 15 bases between them. CDR3 nucleotide sequence: TGCGCCAGCCTGGGTGGGGTTGGCTCACCCCTCCACTTT. It encodes CASLGGVGSPLHF.

This clonotype came up many times. The rearrangement uses TRBV3-1 and TRBJ1-4, with a possible D match to TRBD1 (6 bases). Trimming left V 0 bases short and J 3 bases short, with 11 bases between. The length of the CDR3 is 16 residues. Germline-derived CDR1 and CDR2 are LGHDT and YNNKEL (reference sequence). This chain's CDR3 is CASSQDAGAANEKLFF. The CDR3 nucleotides read TGTGCCAGCAGCCAAGATGCAGGGGCGGCTAATGAAAAACTGTTTTTT.

The J gene is TRBJ2-4, the V gene TRBV6-5; no clear D gene. Germline-derived CDR1 and CDR2 are MNHEY and SVGAGI. The V gene lost 6 bases and the J gene lost 0 bases, with 6 bases spanning the gap. The CDR3 spans 13 residues. This CDR3 reads CASSNRAKNIQYF. As DNA, the CDR3 is TGTGCCAGCAGCAACCGAGCCAAAAACATTCAGTACTTC.

This clonotype was recorded at least ten times. The chain links TRBV4-2 to TRBJ2-7; a weak D match, TRBD2 (6 bases). The CDR3 loop spans 15 amino acids. Germline CDR1 reads LGHNA; CDR2 reads YNFKEQ. Trimming removed 0 bases from V and 0 bases from J, with 9 bases in between. The CDR3 DNA reads TGTGCCAGCAGCCAAGATGACGGGAGCTCCTACGAGCAGTACTTC. Encoded protein: CASSQDDGSSYEQYF.

The CDR3 loop is CASSLDGGGIYEQYF. In DNA, the CDR3 is TGCGCCAGCAGCTTGGATGGAGGGGGAATCTACGAGCAGTACTTC. This sequence joins TRBV5-1 and TRBJ2-7; either TRBD1 or TRBD2 may fit D (6 bases each). The CDR3 spans 15 residues. Germline lookup yields CDR1 SGHRS and CDR2 YFSETQ. Between the trimmed V and J ends, which lost 0 bases and 3 bases, there was a span of 13 bases.

This clonotype was detected many times. This chain links TRBV12-3 or TRBV12-4 with TRBJ1-5; D possibly corresponds to TRBD1 (6 bases). The V and J ends lost 7 bases and 2 bases respectively, with 18 bases between them. The CDR3 is 16 residues long. In DNA form, the CDR3 reads TGTGCCAGCACTCGAATGATACAGGGAGGCAATCAGCCCCAGCATTTT. This encodes CASTRMIQGGNQPQHF.